This TCR beta chain came from a study of persistence of HIV-infected CD4 T cells. Overall study results and limits: Bulk TCR data could not be restricted to HIV-1-infected CMV-responding cells.

To note about this clone: The target antigen is unknown.

Cells were stimulated with CMV-infected fibroblast lysates at about 9.4 ug/mL. CD40L/CD69 double-negative CD45RO-high memory CD4+ T cells were collected. This was the immunoSEQ version 4 assay in survey mode. TCRdb keeps only in-frame clones here, not all; method: immunoSEQ multiplex PCR. The sample includes tens of thousands of clones, approximately 80% of them seen just once. This CDR3 is 17 amino acids long. With 10 bases removed from V and 0 bases from J, the gap between germline ends came to 20 bases. The input for sequencing was CD4+ T cells sorted from PBMCs after roughly 18-hour stimulation, taken from a patient who received antiretroviral therapy. The V call is TRBV5-3, the J call TRBJ1-6, with D possibly being TRBD1 (6 bases). TRBV5-3 is filed as an ORF, its function uncertain. The sequence was obtained from an adult man with HIV who was CMV-seropositive. The CDR3 protein is CAPPGQPLSSYNSPLHF. The CDR3 nucleotides are TGTGCCCCCCCGGGACAACCCTTGAGCTCCTATAATTCACCCCTCCACTTT.